These T cell receptor beta chains were read from a single sample in a study of technical replicates of blood from four donors. Here immunoSEQ multiplex PCR was the method, and the copy in TCRdb shows in-frame clones only, minus some. Counted here are 75,000 to 100,000 clones, about 93% occurring once; the ten biggest clones make up 0.27%. Sequenced input: T cells isolated from PBMCs. These TCRs come from a human donor in good health. The CDR3 runs from the conserved cysteine through the conserved F or W. D genes are given only for firm matches. Clone size is given for some rows only: seen once, a few or many times, or a class if the clone is expanded.

TRBV6-4,TRBD2,-,TRBJ2-2,CASSDFPLAGVNTGELFF,TGTGCCAGCAGTGATTTCCCCCTAGCGGGAGTCAACACCGGGGAGCTGTTTTTT
TRBV29-1,TRBD1,-,TRBJ2-7,CSDPGQGHEQYF,TGCAGCGATCCGGGACAGGGCCACGAGCAGTACTTC
TRBV5-4,-,-,TRBJ1-1,CASSFGGNTEAFF,TGTGCCAGCAGCTTCGGGGGAAACACTGAAGCTTTCTTT
TRBV19,-,-,TRBJ1-1,CASSIDAVFTEAFF,TGTGCCAGTAGTATAGACGCGGTTTTCACTGAAGCTTTCTTT
TRBV9,-,once,TRBJ1-5,CASSVAVDNQPQHF,TGTGCCAGCAGCGTAGCGGTTGACAATCAGCCCCAGCATTTT
TRBV7-6,TRBD2,-,TRBJ2-3,CASSPRLAGDTDTQYF,TGTGCCAGCAGCCCGCGACTAGCGGGGGACACAGATACGCAGTATTTT
TRBV2,TRBD1,-,TRBJ2-5,CASSFTYQGAGETQYF,TGTGCCAGCAGCTTTACTTACCAGGGGGCAGGGGAGACCCAGTACTTC
TRBV6-5,-,-,TRBJ1-1,CASSYSGRVTEAFF,TGTGCCAGCAGTTACTCGGGGAGGGTCACTGAAGCTTTCTTT
TRBV25-1,-,-,TRBJ1-5,CASSDGGIGNQPQHF,TGTGCCAGCAGTGATGGGGGGATTGGAAATCAGCCCCAGCATTTT
TRBV5-1,TRBD2,-,TRBJ2-1,CASLLTSGRALDEQFF,TGCGCCAGTCTCCTGACCAGCGGGAGGGCCCTCGATGAGCAGTTCTTC
TRBV7-9,-,-,TRBJ2-2,CASSLARASGTGELFF,TGTGCCAGCAGCTTAGCCAGGGCTTCGGGCACCGGGGAGCTGTTTTTT
TRBV7-2,-,-,TRBJ2-7,CASSPYLSGYEQYF,TGTGCCAGCAGCCCATACCTTTCAGGTTACGAGCAGTACTTC
TRBV6-5,-,once,TRBJ1-5,CASSGGGNQPQHF,TGTGCCAGCAGTGGGGGGGGCAATCAGCCCCAGCATTTT
TRBV23-1,TRBD1,-,TRBJ2-6,CASSHPGQDAGANVLTF,TGCGCCAGCAGTCACCCTGGACAGGACGCGGGGGCCAACGTCCTGACTTTC
TRBV30,-,few,TRBJ1-6,CAWSVGANSPLHF,TGTGCCTGGAGTGTAGGAGCAAATTCACCCCTCCACTTT
TRBV6-1,TRBD1,-,TRBJ1-4,CASSGQGTTTNEKLFF,TGTGCCAGCAGTGGACAGGGGACGACAACTAATGAAAAACTGTTTTTT